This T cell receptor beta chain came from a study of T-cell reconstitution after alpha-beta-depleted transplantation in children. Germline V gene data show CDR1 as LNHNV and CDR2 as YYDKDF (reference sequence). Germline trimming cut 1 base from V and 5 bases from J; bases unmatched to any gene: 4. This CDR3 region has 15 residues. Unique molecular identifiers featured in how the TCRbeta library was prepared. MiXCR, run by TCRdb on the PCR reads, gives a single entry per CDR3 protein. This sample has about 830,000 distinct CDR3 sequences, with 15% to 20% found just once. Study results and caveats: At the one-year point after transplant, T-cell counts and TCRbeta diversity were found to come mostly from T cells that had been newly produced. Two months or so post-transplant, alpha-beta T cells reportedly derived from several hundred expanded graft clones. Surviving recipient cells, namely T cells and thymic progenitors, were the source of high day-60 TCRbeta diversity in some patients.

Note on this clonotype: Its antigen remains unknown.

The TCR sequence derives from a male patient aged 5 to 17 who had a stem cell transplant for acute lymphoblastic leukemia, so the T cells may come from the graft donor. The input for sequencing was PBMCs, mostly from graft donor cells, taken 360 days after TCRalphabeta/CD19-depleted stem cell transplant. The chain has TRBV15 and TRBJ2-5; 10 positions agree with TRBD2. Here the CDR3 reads CATSRGLAGEETQYF. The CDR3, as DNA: TGTGCCACCAGCAGAGGGCTAGCGGGAGAGGAGACCCAGTACTTC.